One sample yielded the 9 T cell receptor beta chains listed below, sequenced in a study of long-term antiretroviral therapy in people with HIV. immunoSEQ v3.0 was run at survey level. Profiling relied on immunoSEQ multiplex PCR, and the TCRdb table lists in-frame clones only, not all of them. The table records about 16,000 clones, about 91% of them present only once. The material was unsorted PBMCs, obtained 2.3 to 2.4 years before starting antiretroviral therapy. All receptors come from a woman aged 25 to 39 with HIV.

The V and J genes are TRBV7-9 and TRBJ1-1; possible D gene TRBD1, 6 bases. The CDR3 loop spans 17 amino acids. CDR1 and CDR2 (germline): SEHNR, FQNEAQ (reference sequence). Trimming took off 3 bases at V and 2 bases at J, with 19 bases between the two ends. The CDR3 DNA is TGTGCCAGCAGCTTCCCCTCGGAGGGACAAATAAACACTGAAGCTTTCTTT. This codes for CASSFPSEGQINTEAFF.

V gene TRBV5-5 combines with J gene TRBJ1-5, with 7 bases that match TRBD1. This CDR3 spans 14 amino acids. Looked up from germline, CDR1 is SGHKS and CDR2 is YYEKEE (reference sequence). The V and J ends lost 0 bases and 9 bases, in that order; junction bases with no gene match: 6. The CDR3 loop reads CASSLEGGQMPQHF. The CDR3 region has the DNA TGTGCCAGCAGCTTGGAAGGGGGACAGATGCCCCAGCATTTT.

V gene TRBV30 combines with J gene TRBJ1-1; D ambiguous. CDR3 length equals 13 residues. Trimming stripped 0 bases from V and 1 base from J, with 6 bases between. CDR1 and CDR2 from the germline V gene are GTSNPN and SVGIG (reference sequence). As DNA, the CDR3 is TGTGCCTGGAGTGTGTGGGGGAACACTGAAGCTTTCTTT. Amino acids: CAWSVWGNTEAFF.

The chain recombines TRBV18 with TRBJ1-6, with D tentatively TRBD1 (5 bases). Germline loops: CDR1 KGHSH, CDR2 LQKENI. V lost 8 bases to trimming and J lost 8 bases, with 10 bases between them. This CDR3 contains 12 residues. CDR3 sequence reads: CASHGGDSPLHF. DNA of the CDR3: TGTGCCAGCCATGGGGGGGATTCACCCCTCCACTTT. Based on the CDR3 plus reference TRBV18 and TRBJ1-6, the full variable domain is NAGVMQNPRHLVRRRGQEARLRCSPMKGHSHVYWYRQLPEEGLKFMVYLQKENIIDESGMPKERFSAEFPKEGPSILRIQQVVRGDSAAYFCASHGGDSPLHFGNGTRLTVT.

The J gene is TRBJ2-1, the V gene TRBV2; D perhaps matches TRBD2 (5 bases). Germline V gene lookup returns CDR1 SNHLY and CDR2 FYNNEI. V was trimmed by 4 bases and J by 8 bases, leaving 12 bases between them. This CDR3 is 13 amino acids long. The CDR3 loop is CASSVAEGHEQFF. In DNA form, the CDR3 reads TGTGCCAGCAGTGTGGCAGAGGGTCATGAGCAGTTCTTC.

V and J are TRBV11-2 and TRBJ2-1; 11 bases fit TRBD2. Germline CDR1 SGHAT, CDR2 FQNNGV. The CDR3 is made up of 15 amino acids. The ends lost 6 bases at V and 5 bases at J; junction bases unmatched: 6. CDR3 DNA: TGTGCCAGCAGTCTCGGACTAGCGGGTAACAATGAGCAGTTCTTC. It is translated as CASSLGLAGNNEQFF.

This chain connects TRBV29-1 to TRBJ1-1; D gene uncertain. The V gene lost 2 bases and the J gene lost 0 bases, with 1 base spanning the gap. Germline CDR1 and CDR2: SQVTM and ANQGSEA. The CDR3 covers 11 residues. The CDR3 DNA follows: TGCAGCGTTGAATTGAACACTGAAGCTTTCTTT. Protein: CSVELNTEAFF.

V and J are TRBV7-2 and TRBJ2-5; 8 nucleotides agree with TRBD2. The germline V gene has CDR1 SGHTA and CDR2 FQGNSA. J gave up 7 bases and V 5 bases, and 6 bases lay outside the gene matches. This CDR3 is 13 amino acids long. The CDR3 loop reads CASSTGTRGTQYF. The CDR3 DNA sequence: TGTGCCAGCAGCACCGGGACTAGAGGGACCCAGTACTTC.

This chain joins TRBV9 and TRBJ2-7; 12 positions agree with TRBD1. The J segment lost 6 bases and the V segment lost 3 bases, leaving 13 bases of the junction unmatched. The length of the CDR3 is 17 residues. CDR1 and CDR2 (germline): SGDLS, YYNGEE. The CDR3 protein is CASSAGGTGGKYSEQYF. The DNA of the CDR3 is TGTGCCAGCAGCGCGGGGGGGACAGGGGGCAAGTATTCCGAGCAGTACTTC.